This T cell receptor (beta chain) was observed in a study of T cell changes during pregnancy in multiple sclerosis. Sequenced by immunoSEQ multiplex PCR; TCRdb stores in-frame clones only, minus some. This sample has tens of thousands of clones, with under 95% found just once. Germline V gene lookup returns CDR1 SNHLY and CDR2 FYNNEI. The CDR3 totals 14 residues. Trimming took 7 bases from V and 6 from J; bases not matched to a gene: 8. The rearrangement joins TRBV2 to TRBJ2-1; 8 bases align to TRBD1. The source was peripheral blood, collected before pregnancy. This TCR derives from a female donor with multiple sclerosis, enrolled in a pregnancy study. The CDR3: CASNPRQGFNEQFF. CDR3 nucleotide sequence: TGTGCCAGCAATCCGCGACAGGGGTTCAATGAGCAGTTCTTC.